The 6 T cell receptor beta chains in this list originate from one sample, sequenced in a study of T cells in placental villitis. Sequencing used immunoSEQ v4. Assay used: immunoSEQ multiplex PCR; TCRdb lists only in-frame clones, some missing. The table lists approximately 720 clones, around 90% of them singletons, with 10% to 13% in the top ten. Specimen: placental tissue containing maternal and fetal cells. Receptors originate from a human donor in good health; the placental T cells may come from both mother and fetus.

This clone is a singleton in its sample. The rearrangement joins TRBV28 to TRBJ2-1; 10 positions agree with TRBD2. V was clipped by 3 bases and J by 3 bases; unmatched bases: 8. The CDR3 runs 17 residues. Germline loops: CDR1 MDHEN, CDR2 SYDVKM. The CDR3 DNA reads TGTGCCAGCAGTTTCAGACTAGCGGGCAACCTCTACAATGAGCAGTTCTTC. Translating gives CASSFRLAGNLYNEQFF.

The chain recombines TRBV7-9 with TRBJ2-1, with 7 bases lining up with TRBD1. This CDR3 has 12 residues. V lost 5 bases, J lost 10 bases, and 5 bases stayed unmatched. Germline-derived CDR1 and CDR2 are SEHNR and FQNEAQ (reference sequence). The CDR3 DNA reads TGTGCCAGCAGCCGCTTGACAGGGGAGCAGTTCTTC. Translating it yields CASSRLTGEQFF.

This clone turned up a few times. Within the sample, other DNA sequences also encode this same CDR3. CDR3 in amino acids: CASSYSPRPNTGELFF. The CDR3, as DNA: TGTGCCAGCAGTTACTCGCCTAGACCGAACACCGGGGAGCTGTTTTTT. This chain joins TRBV6-2 or TRBV6-3 and TRBJ2-2; no clear D. The CDR3 runs to 16 residues. V was trimmed by 0 bases and J by 0 bases, leaving 8 bases between them. Germline assignment: CDR1 MNHEY and CDR2 SVGEGT.

CDR3 sequence (DNA): TGTGCCAGCAGTTACCCTTCTGGACTAGCGGTCTACAATGAGCAGTTCTTC. It is translated as CASSYPSGLAVYNEQFF. This chain links TRBV6-2 or TRBV6-3 with TRBJ2-1; 10 positions match TRBD2. Germline lookup yields CDR1 MNHEY and CDR2 SVGEGT. The CDR3 extends over 17 amino acids. The V segment lost 2 bases and the J segment 3 bases; nucleotides outside the gene matches: 7.

This chain uses TRBV5-1 with TRBJ2-3, with a possible D match to TRBD1 (5 bases). The V gene's germline CDR1 is SGHRS and CDR2 YFSETQ. The ends were cut back, 3 bases at V and 1 base at J, with 18 bases in the middle. This CDR3 comprises 17 residues. This CDR3 is CASSSPTRAERTDTQYF. In nucleotides, the CDR3 is TGCGCCAGCAGCTCGCCCACCAGGGCGGAACGCACAGATACGCAGTATTTT.

This clone was recorded once. The chain couples TRBV28 to TRBJ2-6; maybe TRBD1 (6 bases). The CDR3 has 18 residues. Trimming left V 5 bases short and J 0 bases short, with 17 bases between. CDR1 is MDHEN, CDR2 SYDVKM, per germline. CDR3 sequence (DNA): TGTGCCAGCAGTCCTCTCGGGGCAGGGGACTCTGGGGCCAACGTCCTGACTTTC. Residues: CASSPLGAGDSGANVLTF.